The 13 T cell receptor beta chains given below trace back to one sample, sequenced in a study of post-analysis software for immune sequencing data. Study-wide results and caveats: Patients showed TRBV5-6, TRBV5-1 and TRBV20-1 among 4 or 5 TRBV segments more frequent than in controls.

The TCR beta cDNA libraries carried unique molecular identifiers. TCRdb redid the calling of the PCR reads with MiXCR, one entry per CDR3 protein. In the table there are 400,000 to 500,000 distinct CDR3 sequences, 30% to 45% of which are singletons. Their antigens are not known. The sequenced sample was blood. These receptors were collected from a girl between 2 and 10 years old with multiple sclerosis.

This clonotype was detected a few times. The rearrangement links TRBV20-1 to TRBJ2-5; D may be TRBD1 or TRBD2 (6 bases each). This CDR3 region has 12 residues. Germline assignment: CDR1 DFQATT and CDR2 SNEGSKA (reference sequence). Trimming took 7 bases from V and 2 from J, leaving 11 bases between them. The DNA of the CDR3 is TGCAGTGGCGGAGGGACACAAGAGACCCAGTACTTC. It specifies CSGGGTQETQYF.

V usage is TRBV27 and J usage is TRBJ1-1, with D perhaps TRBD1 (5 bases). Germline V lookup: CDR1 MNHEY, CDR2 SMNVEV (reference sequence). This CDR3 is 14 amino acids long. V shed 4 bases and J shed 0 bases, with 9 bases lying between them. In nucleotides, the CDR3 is TGTGCCAGCAGTTGGCAGGGTTTGAACACTGAAGCTTTCTTT. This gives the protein CASSWQGLNTEAFF.

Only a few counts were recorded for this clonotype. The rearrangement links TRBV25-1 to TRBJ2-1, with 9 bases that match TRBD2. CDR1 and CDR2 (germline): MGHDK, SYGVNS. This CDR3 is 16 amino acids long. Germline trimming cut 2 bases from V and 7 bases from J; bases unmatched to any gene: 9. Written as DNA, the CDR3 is TGTGCCAGCAGTGAAATGGGGAGCGGGAGGTCAAATGAGCAGTTCTTC. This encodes CASSEMGSGRSNEQFF.

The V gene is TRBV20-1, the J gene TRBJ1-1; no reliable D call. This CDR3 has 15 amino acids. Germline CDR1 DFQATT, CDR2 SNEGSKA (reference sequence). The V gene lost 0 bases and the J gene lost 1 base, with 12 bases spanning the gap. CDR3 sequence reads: CSARDPGAWNTEAFF. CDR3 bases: TGCAGTGCTAGAGATCCAGGCGCCTGGAACACTGAAGCTTTCTTT.

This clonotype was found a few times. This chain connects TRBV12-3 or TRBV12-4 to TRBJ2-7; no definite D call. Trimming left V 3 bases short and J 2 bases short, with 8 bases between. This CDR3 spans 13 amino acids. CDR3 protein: CASSLYRTYEQYF. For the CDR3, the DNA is TGTGCCAGCAGTTTGTACAGAACCTACGAGCAGTACTTC.

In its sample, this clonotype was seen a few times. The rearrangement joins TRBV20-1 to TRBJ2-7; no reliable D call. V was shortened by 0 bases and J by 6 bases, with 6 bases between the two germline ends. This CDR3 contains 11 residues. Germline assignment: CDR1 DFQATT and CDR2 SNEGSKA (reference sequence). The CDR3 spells CSARESGEQYF. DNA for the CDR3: TGCAGTGCTAGAGAGTCAGGCGAGCAGTACTTC.

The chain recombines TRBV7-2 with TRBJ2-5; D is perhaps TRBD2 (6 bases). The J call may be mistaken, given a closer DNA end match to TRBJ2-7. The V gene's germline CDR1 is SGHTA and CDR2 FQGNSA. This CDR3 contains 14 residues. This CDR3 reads CASSILARNYEQYF. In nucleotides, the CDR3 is TGTGCCAGCAGTATTCTAGCGAGAAACTACGAGCAGTACTTC.

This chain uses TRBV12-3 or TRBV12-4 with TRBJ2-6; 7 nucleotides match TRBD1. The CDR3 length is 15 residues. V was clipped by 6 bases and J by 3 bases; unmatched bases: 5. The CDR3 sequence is CASRPQGSGANVLTF. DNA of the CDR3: TGTGCCAGCAGACCACAGGGGAGTGGGGCCAACGTCCTGACTTTC.

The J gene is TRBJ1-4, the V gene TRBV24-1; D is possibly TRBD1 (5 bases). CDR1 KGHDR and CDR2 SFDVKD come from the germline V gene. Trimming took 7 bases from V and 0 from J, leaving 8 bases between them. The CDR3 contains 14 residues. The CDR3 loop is CATRRGATNEKLFF. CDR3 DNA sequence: TGTGCCACCAGGAGGGGAGCAACTAATGAAAAACTGTTTTTT.

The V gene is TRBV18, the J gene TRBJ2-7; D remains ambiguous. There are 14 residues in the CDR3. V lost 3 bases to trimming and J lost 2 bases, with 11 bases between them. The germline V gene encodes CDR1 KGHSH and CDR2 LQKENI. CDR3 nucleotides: TGTGCCAGCTCACCGTGGACGGGTCCCTACGAGCAGTACTTC. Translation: CASSPWTGPYEQYF.

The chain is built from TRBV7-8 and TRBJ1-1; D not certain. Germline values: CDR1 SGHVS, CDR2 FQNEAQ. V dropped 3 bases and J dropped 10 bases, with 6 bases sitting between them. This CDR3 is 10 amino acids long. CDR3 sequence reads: CASSFRPAFF. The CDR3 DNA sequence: TGTGCCAGCAGCTTTAGGCCAGCTTTCTTT.

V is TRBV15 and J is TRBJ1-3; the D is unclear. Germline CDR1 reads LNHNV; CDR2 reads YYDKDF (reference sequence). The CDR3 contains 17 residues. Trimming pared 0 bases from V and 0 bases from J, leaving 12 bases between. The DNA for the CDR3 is TGTGCCACCAGCAGAGATCGGGAGCCAGCCTCTGGAAACACCATATATTTT. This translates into CATSRDREPASGNTIYF. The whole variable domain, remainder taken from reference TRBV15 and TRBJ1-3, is DAMVIQNPRYQVTQFGKPVTLSCSQTLNHNVMYWYQQKSSQAPKLLFHYYDKDFNNEADTPDNFQSRRPNTSFCFLDIRSPGLGDTAMYLCATSRDREPASGNTIYFGEGSWLTVV.

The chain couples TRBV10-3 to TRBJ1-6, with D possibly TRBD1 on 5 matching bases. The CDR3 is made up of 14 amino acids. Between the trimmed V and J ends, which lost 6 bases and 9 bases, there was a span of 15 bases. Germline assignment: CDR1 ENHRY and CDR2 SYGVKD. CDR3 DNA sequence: TGTGCCATCAGGACTGGGGGATCGAGTTCACCCCTCCACTTT. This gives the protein CAIRTGGSSSPLHF.